The 26 T cell receptor beta chains below all came from one sample that was sequenced in a study of naive and memory T cell subsets. Two oligonucleotides, mixed equimolar, formed the beta constant-region primer covering TRBC1 and TRBC2. Ligated cDNA was amplified by four rounds of PCR with nested alpha and beta constant-region primers and SP2. TCRdb re-derived calls from the UMI-ligation and nested PCR reads in MiXCR, one entry per CDR3 protein. The sample lists around 140,000 distinct CDR3 sequences, roughly 20% occurring once. The study, taken as a whole, reports: Especially in CD8 cells, naive repertoires contained a few larger clonotypes, possibly CD45RA-re-expressing memory cells.

Their antigens remain unidentified. Material for sequencing was naive CD4+ T cells from blood. The receptor set was obtained from a human donor in good health.

This clonotype was counted only a few times. CDR3: CASSFRTPFAAFF. The CDR3 DNA reads as TGTGCCAGCAGTTTTCGGACGCCCTTTGCAGCTTTCTTT. The chain links TRBV6-5 to TRBJ1-1, with D uncertain. In germline, CDR1 is MNHEY, CDR2 SVGAGI. The CDR3 length is 13 residues. V lost 4 bases and J lost 10, with 16 bases in between.

The V and J genes are TRBV6-6 and TRBJ1-1; perhaps TRBD1 as D (5 bases). This CDR3 spans 15 amino acids. Per the germline V gene, CDR1 is MNHNY and CDR2 is SVGAGI (reference sequence). Trimming cost V 0 bases and J 6 bases, with 14 bases left between them. This chain's CDR3 is CASSYSGVGEAEAFF. The CDR3 nucleotides are TGTGCCAGCAGTTACTCAGGGGTGGGGGAGGCTGAAGCTTTCTTT.

The chain joins TRBV7-9 to TRBJ2-7; TRBD1 is a possible D gene (6 bases). Germline CDR1 SEHNR, CDR2 FQNEAQ (reference sequence). This CDR3 is 15 amino acids long. The V end lost 2 bases, the J end lost 0 bases, and 11 bases lay between the germline ends. DNA for the CDR3: TGTGCCAGCAGCTTATCGGACAGCCGCTCCTACGAGCAGTACTTC. It codes for CASSLSDSRSYEQYF.

This clonotype was picked up a small number of times. This chain uses TRBV6-5 with TRBJ2-1; TRBD1 matches 10 bases. The V gene end was trimmed by 4 bases and the J gene end by 6 bases; junction bases not matched to a gene: 3. This CDR3 comprises 14 residues. Germline assignment: CDR1 MNHEY and CDR2 SVGAGI. CDR3 region: CASSSRDRGNEQFF. CDR3 DNA: TGTGCCAGCAGTTCCCGGGACAGGGGCAATGAGCAGTTCTTC.

This sequence joins TRBV20-1 and TRBJ2-7; the D gene could be TRBD1 or TRBD2 (5 bases each). The CDR3 runs 14 residues. The germline V gene has CDR1 DFQATT and CDR2 SNEGSKA (reference sequence). Trimming removed 2 bases from V and 1 base from J, with 12 bases in between. The CDR3 DNA reads TGCAGTGCTAGACGCCAGGGAGTTTCCTACGAGCAGTACTTC. Its translation: CSARRQGVSYEQYF.

This clonotype was counted a few times. The chain joins TRBV30 to TRBJ2-1; TRBD2 matches 12 bases. The ends lost 3 bases at V and 1 base at J; junction bases unmatched: 10. This CDR3 is built from 18 residues. The germline gives CDR1 GTSNPN, CDR2 SVGIG (reference sequence). CDR3: CAWSGLAGSGRSYNEQFF. The CDR3, as DNA: TGTGCCTGGAGCGGACTAGCGGGATCAGGGCGATCCTACAATGAGCAGTTCTTC. Full variable domain (remainder filled in from reference TRBV30 and TRBJ2-1): SQTIHQWPATLVQPVGSPLSLECTVEGTSNPNLYWYRQAAGRGLQLLFYSVGIGQISSEVPQNLSASRPQDRQFILSSKKLLLSDSGFYLCAWSGLAGSGRSYNEQFFGPGTRLTVL.

This clonotype was seen a few times. The J gene is TRBJ2-2, the V gene TRBV7-2, with a weak D call TRBD1 (5 bases). The V end lost 5 bases, the J end lost 6 bases, and 7 bases lay between the germline ends. This CDR3 contains 12 residues. Germline V CDR1 and CDR2: SGHTA, FQGNSA. CDR3 sequence (DNA): TGTGCCAGCAGCCTGACAGCCGGGGAGCTGTTTTTT. Protein sequence: CASSLTAGELFF.

This clonotype was seen a handful of times. The chain uses TRBV2 and TRBJ1-3, with 8 bases that match TRBD1. The CDR3 consists of 14 residues. Germline V gene lookup returns CDR1 SNHLY and CDR2 FYNNEI. V shed 6 bases and J 3 bases; nucleotides not matched to a gene: 4. CDR3 sequence reads: CASRDRAYGNTIYF. DNA for the CDR3: TGTGCCAGCAGGGACAGGGCGTATGGAAACACCATATATTTT.

The chain joins TRBV3-1 to TRBJ2-3; TRBD1 aligns across 11 bases. The CDR3 is made up of 13 amino acids. V was clipped by 8 bases and J by 4 bases; unmatched bases: 2. Germline V CDR1 and CDR2: LGHDT, YNNKEL (reference sequence). The CDR3 DNA reads TGTGCCAGCGGGACAGGGGGTGCAGATACGCAGTATTTT. Its translation: CASGTGGADTQYF.

As for this clonotype: This may stem from a read error, because a much larger clone lies one nucleotide away. The CDR3 DNA follows: TGCGCCAGCTTAGCGGGGTTATCAGAGACCCAGTACTTC. Protein: CASLAGLSETQYF. The chain links TRBV10-2 to TRBJ2-5; 8 nucleotides agree with TRBD2. Germline V lookup: CDR1 WSHSY, CDR2 SAAADI. Unmatched junction bases numbered 6, after V lost 8 bases and J lost 4 bases. The CDR3 extends over 13 amino acids.

The chain employs TRBV13 and TRBJ2-7; 7 nucleotides agree with TRBD1. CDR3 length: 16 residues. The trim removed 5 bases at V and 2 bases at J, leaving 12 bases unmatched. CDR1 and CDR2 from the germline V gene are PRHDT and FYEKMQ (reference sequence). The CDR3, as DNA: TGTGCCAGCAGCCCCCGAACAGGGGTAGTTCCCTACGAGCAGTACTTC. Its protein product is CASSPRTGVVPYEQYF.

This chain uses TRBV28 with TRBJ1-5; 11 bases match TRBD1. The CDR3 length is 18 residues. Trimming cost V 5 bases and J 1 base; bases outside gene matches: 10. Germline V gives CDR1 MDHEN, CDR2 SYDVKM. CDR3 sequence (DNA): TGTGCCAGCAGTAAAGGACAGGGGGCTTTCTGGAGCAATCAGCCCCAGCATTTT. It encodes CASSKGQGAFWSNQPQHF.

The rearrangement links TRBV15 to TRBJ2-4, with D unresolved. V lost 5 bases and J 0 bases, leaving 8 bases between the germline ends. CDR3 size: 14 residues. Germline values: CDR1 LNHNV, CDR2 YYDKDF (reference sequence). The CDR3 reads CATSPTLAKNIQYF. In DNA form, the CDR3 reads TGTGCCACCAGCCCTACTCTAGCCAAAAACATTCAGTACTTC. The full variable domain, with the rest looked up from reference TRBV15 and TRBJ2-4, is DAMVIQNPRYQVTQFGKPVTLSCSQTLNHNVMYWYQQKSSQAPKLLFHYYDKDFNNEADTPDNFQSRRPNTSFCFLDIRSPGLGDTAMYLCATSPTLAKNIQYFGAGTRLSVL.

This clonotype was found many times. J is TRBJ2-1 and V is TRBV29-1; D is unclear. The CDR3 spans 14 residues. The V end was cut by 2 bases, the J end by 4 bases, with 12 bases between. Germline CDR1 is SQVTM and CDR2 is ANQGSEA. CDR3 amino acids: CSVERLIRYNEQFF. CDR3 in DNA: TGCAGCGTTGAAAGGCTAATCAGATACAATGAGCAGTTCTTC.

On this clonotype: A much larger clone lies one base from this, so it may be a read error. V and J are TRBV7-2 and TRBJ2-6; D is unresolved. Looked up from germline, CDR1 is SGHTA and CDR2 is FQGNSA. The CDR3 has 16 residues. Trimming shortened V by 0 bases and J by 1 base, and 7 bases separated the two germline ends. CDR3 protein: CASSLAGFSGANVLTF. DNA of the CDR3: TGTGCCAGCAGCTTAGCGGGTTTTTCTGGGGCCAACGTCCTGACTTTC. Together with reference TRBV7-2 and TRBJ2-6, the CDR3 gives the full variable domain: GAGVSQSPSNKVTEKGKDVELRCDPISGHTALYWYRQSLGQGLEFLIYFQGNSAPDKSGLPSDRFSAERTGGSVSTLTIQRTQQEDSAVYLCASSLAGFSGANVLTFGAGSRLTVL.

This clonotype was seen ten or more times. The chain combines TRBV29-1 with TRBJ2-1; D remains ambiguous. The CDR3 sequence is 12 residues long. The germline CDR1 and CDR2 sequences are SQVTM and ANQGSEA. V was cut by 4 bases and J by 4 bases, with 8 bases left in between. The CDR3 loop reads CSVARDYNEQFF. The DNA of the CDR3 is TGCAGCGTTGCTCGAGATTACAATGAGCAGTTCTTC.

This clonotype has only a few counts. This chain connects TRBV14 to TRBJ2-1, with 9 nucleotides matching TRBD2. The CDR3 spans 14 residues. V trimming: 3 bases; J trimming: 6 bases; junction bases outside the gene matches: 3. From germline, CDR1 is SGHDN and CDR2 FVKESK. CDR3: CASSQTSGTNEQFF. Written as DNA, the CDR3 is TGTGCCAGCAGCCAGACTAGCGGAACCAATGAGCAGTTCTTC.

The table lists this clonotype with a few counts. This chain links TRBV5-4 with TRBJ2-1, with 13 bases fitting TRBD2. The CDR3 consists of 17 residues. From germline, CDR1 is SGHNT and CDR2 YYREEE (reference sequence). The ends lost 4 bases at V and 3 bases at J; junction bases unmatched: 7. The CDR3 bases are TGTGCCAGCAGCATAGGACTAGCGGGAGAGGGCTACAATGAGCAGTTCTTC. Residues: CASSIGLAGEGYNEQFF.

Points on this clonotype: One end of the junction is discordant with germline, which a read error may explain. The V gene is TRBV2, the J gene TRBJ2-1; TRBD2 matches at 7 bases. Germline CDR1 reads SNHLY; CDR2 reads FYNNEI. The CDR3 length is 13 residues. CDR3 sequence reads: CASSARLADLRIF. The CDR3 DNA sequence: TGTGCCAGCAGCGCCCGGCTAGCGGACCTTAGGATCTTC.

V usage is TRBV5-1 and J usage is TRBJ2-7; no definite D call. CDR3 length: 15 residues. Germline CDR1 SGHRS, CDR2 YFSETQ. V gave up 4 bases and J gave up 0 bases, with 14 bases separating them. In DNA form, the CDR3 reads TGCGCCAGCAGCGCCCTCGGCCGCAGCTCCTACGAGCAGTACTTC. This gives the protein CASSALGRSSYEQYF.

The chain has TRBV29-1 and TRBJ2-1; TRBD1 is a possible D gene (6 bases). Germline V gene data show CDR1 as SQVTM and CDR2 as ANQGSEA. The CDR3 spans 12 residues. With 7 bases removed from V and 8 bases from J, the gap between germline ends came to 15 bases. CDR3 in DNA: TGCAGCGCCGCGGGTGGGGGCCATGAGCAGTTCTTC. Translation gives CSAAGGGHEQFF.

The chain combines TRBV28 with TRBJ2-1; D tentatively fits TRBD1 or TRBD2 (5 bases each). This CDR3 is built from 13 residues. Per the germline V gene, CDR1 is MDHEN and CDR2 is SYDVKM. The V and J ends lost 1 base and 12 bases respectively, with 13 bases between them. CDR3 sequence: CASSLSGPNWQFF. The CDR3 DNA reads TGTGCCAGCAGTTTATCGGGGCCGAACTGGCAGTTCTTC.

This clonotype was counted only a few times. V is TRBV27 and J is TRBJ2-7; D might be TRBD1 (6 bases). Trimming removed 6 bases at V and 0 bases at J, with 15 bases between. There are 15 residues in the CDR3. Germline values: CDR1 MNHEY, CDR2 SMNVEV (reference sequence). The CDR3, as DNA: TGTGCCAGCAGCCCTACGACAGGCCTCTCCTACGAGCAGTACTTC. Translation: CASSPTTGLSYEQYF.

The J gene is TRBJ1-6, the V gene TRBV6-5, with D maybe TRBD1 (6 bases). This CDR3 comprises 17 residues. Germline-derived CDR1 and CDR2 are MNHEY and SVGAGI. Trimming cost V 2 bases and J 0 bases, with 11 bases left between them. CDR3 residues: CASSYRQASSYNSPLHF. CDR3 nucleotide sequence: TGTGCCAGCAGTTACAGACAGGCGAGCTCCTATAATTCACCCCTCCACTTT.

The chain uses TRBV6-5 and TRBJ2-7; the match to TRBD1 covers 8 bases. This CDR3 has 15 residues. V lost 2 bases to trimming and J lost 2 bases; unmatched junction nucleotides: 5. Germline loops: CDR1 MNHEY, CDR2 SVGAGI. The CDR3 DNA reads as TGTGCCAGCAGTTACGACAGGGGCCTCACCTACGAGCAGTACTTC. It codes for CASSYDRGLTYEQYF.

This clonotype was detected only a few times. DNA of the CDR3: TGTGCCAGCAAAGAACGACAGGCGGGGTGGTCCAAAAACATTCAGTACTTC. Protein product: CASKERQAGWSKNIQYF. The chain is built from TRBV6-2 or TRBV6-3 and TRBJ2-4; D tentatively reads TRBD1 or TRBD2 (6 bases each). Trimming cost V 7 bases and J 2 bases, with 21 bases left between them. Germline CDR1 and CDR2: MNHEY and SVGEGT. The CDR3 consists of 17 residues.